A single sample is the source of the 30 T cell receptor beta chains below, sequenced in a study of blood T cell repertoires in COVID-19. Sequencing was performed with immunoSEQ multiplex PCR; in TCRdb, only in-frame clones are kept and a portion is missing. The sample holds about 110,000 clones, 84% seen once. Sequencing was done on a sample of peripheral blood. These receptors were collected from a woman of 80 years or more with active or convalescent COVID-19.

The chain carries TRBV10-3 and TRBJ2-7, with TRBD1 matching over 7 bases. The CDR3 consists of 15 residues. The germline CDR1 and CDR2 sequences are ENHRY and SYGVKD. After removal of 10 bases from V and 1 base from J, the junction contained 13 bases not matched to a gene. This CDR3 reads CATQNKPGQSYEQYF. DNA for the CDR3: TGTGCCACCCAAAATAAACCGGGACAGTCCTACGAGCAGTACTTC.

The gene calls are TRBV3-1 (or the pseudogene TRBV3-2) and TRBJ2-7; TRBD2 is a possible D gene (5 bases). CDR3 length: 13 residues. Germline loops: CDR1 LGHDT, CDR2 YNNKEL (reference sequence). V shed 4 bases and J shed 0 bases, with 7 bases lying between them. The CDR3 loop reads CASSPDYSYEQYF. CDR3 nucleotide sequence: TGTGCCAGCAGCCCCGACTACTCCTACGAGCAGTACTTC.

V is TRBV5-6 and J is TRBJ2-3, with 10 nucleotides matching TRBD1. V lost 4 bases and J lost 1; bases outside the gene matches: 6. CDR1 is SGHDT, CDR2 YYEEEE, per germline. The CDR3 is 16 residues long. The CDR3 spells CASSVTGGGRTDTQYF. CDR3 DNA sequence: TGTGCCAGCAGCGTGACAGGGGGCGGGCGCACAGATACGCAGTATTTT.

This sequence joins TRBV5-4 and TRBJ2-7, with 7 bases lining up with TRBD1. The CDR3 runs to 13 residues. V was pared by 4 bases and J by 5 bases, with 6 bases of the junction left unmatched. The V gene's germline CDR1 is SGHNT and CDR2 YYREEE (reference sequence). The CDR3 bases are TGTGCCAGCAGCGCGGCGACAGGGAACGAGCAGTACTTC. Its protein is CASSAATGNEQYF.

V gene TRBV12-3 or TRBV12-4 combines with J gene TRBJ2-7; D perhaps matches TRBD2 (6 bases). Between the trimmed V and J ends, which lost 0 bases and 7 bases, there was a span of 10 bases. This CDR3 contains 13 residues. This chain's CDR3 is CASSLAGGGEQYF. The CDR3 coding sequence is TGTGCCAGCAGTTTAGCGGGAGGAGGTGAGCAGTACTTC.

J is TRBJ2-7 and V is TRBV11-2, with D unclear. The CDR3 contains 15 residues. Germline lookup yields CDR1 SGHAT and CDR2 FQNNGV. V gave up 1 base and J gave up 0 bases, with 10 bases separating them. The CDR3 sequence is CASSLARRSSYEQYF. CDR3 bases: TGTGCCAGCAGCTTAGCCCGGCGGAGCTCCTACGAGCAGTACTTC.

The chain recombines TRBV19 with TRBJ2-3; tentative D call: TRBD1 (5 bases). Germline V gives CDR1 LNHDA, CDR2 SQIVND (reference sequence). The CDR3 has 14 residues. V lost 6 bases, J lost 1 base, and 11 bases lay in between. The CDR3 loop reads CASRPGWGTDTQYF. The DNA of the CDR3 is TGTGCCAGTAGACCAGGGTGGGGCACAGATACGCAGTATTTT.

In DNA, the CDR3 is TGTGCCAGCTCACCGCGGACAGGTGGAAACACCATATATTTT. Protein sequence: CASSPRTGGNTIYF. The chain is built from TRBV18 and TRBJ1-3; TRBD1 matches at 7 bases. This CDR3 has 14 residues. The germline V gene has CDR1 KGHSH and CDR2 LQKENI. Germline trimming cut 3 bases from V and 3 bases from J; bases unmatched to any gene: 2.

The CDR3 is CASSLQEDSEAFF. CDR3 bases: TGTGCCAGCAGCCTCCAGGAGGACAGTGAAGCTTTCTTT. The rearrangement uses TRBV14 and TRBJ1-1; perhaps TRBD1 as D (6 bases). CDR3 length equals 13 residues. The V and J ends lost 4 bases and 7 bases respectively, with 13 bases between them. Germline V gives CDR1 SGHDN, CDR2 FVKESK.

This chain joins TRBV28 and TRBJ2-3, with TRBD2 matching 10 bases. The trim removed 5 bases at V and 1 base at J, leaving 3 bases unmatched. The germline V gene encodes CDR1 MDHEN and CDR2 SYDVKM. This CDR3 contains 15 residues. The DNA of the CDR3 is TGTGCCAGCAGTGAAGCGGGAGGGGGCACAGATACGCAGTATTTT. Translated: CASSEAGGGTDTQYF.

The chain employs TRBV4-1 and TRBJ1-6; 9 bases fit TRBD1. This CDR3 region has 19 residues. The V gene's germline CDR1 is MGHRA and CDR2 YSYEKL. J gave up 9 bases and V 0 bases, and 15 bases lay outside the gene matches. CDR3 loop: CASSQDRWDRVVVSSPLHF. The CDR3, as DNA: TGCGCCAGCAGCCAAGATAGGTGGGACAGGGTGGTGGTGAGTTCACCCCTCCACTTT.

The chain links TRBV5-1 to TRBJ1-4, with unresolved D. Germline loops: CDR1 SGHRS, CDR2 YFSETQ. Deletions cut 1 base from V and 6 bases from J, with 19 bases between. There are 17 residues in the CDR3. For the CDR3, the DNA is TGCGCCAGCAGCTTGAAACGCAGTCCCTCTGAGGATGAAAAACTGTTTTTT. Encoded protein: CASSLKRSPSEDEKLFF.

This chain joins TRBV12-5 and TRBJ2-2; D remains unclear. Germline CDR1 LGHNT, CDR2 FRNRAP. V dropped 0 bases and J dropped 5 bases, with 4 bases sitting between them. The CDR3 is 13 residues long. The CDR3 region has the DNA TGTGCTAGTGGTTTGGTTCGTACCGGGGAGCTGTTTTTT. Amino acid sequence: CASGLVRTGELFF.

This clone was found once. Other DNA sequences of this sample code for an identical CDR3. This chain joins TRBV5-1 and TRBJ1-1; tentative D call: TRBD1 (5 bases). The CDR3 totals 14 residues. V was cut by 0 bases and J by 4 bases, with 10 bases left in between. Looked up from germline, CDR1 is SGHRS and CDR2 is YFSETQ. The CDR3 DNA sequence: TGCGCCAGCAGCTTGGCATCCGGGGGCACTGAAGCTTTCTTT. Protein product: CASSLASGGTEAFF.

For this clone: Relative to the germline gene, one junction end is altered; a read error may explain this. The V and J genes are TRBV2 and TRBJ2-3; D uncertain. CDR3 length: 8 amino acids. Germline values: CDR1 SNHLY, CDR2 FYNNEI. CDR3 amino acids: CATRITDF. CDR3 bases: TGTGCCACCCGAATAACGGATTTT.

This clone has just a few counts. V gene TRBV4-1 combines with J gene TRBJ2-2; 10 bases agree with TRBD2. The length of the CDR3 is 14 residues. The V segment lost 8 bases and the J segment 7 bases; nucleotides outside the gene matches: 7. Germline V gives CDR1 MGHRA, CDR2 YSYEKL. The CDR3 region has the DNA TGCGCCAGCTCGAGCGGGAGGGAGAGCGGGGAGCTGTTTTTT. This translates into CASSSGRESGELFF.

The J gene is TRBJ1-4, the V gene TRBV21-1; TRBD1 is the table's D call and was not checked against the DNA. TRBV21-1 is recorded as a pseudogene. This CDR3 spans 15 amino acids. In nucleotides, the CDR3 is TGTGCCAGCAGCGGATCCGGGACAGATAATGAAAAACTGTTTTTT. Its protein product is CASSGSGTDNEKLFF.

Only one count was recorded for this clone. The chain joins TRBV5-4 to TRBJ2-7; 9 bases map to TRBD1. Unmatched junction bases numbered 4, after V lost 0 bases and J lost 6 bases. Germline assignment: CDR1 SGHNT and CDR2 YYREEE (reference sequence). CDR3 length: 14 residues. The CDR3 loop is CASSLAGTGIEQYF. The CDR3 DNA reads TGTGCCAGCAGCTTGGCGGGGACAGGGATCGAGCAGTACTTC.

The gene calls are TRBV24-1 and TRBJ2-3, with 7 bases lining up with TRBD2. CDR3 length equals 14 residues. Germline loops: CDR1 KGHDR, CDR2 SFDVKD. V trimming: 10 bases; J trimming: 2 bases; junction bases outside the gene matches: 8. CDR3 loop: CATDGGEYTDTQYF. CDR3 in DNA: TGTGCCACAGATGGGGGGGAGTACACAGATACGCAGTATTTT.

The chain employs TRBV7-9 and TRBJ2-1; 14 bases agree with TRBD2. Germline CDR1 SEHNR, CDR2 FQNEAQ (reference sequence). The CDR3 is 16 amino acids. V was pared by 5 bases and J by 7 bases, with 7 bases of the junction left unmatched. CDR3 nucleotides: TGTGCCAGCAGCGCGGGACTAGCGGGAGCAAGGAATGAGCAGTTCTTC. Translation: CASSAGLAGARNEQFF.

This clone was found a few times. The CDR3, as DNA: TGCGCCAGCAGCTTGGGTGGGCGGGCTAGCACAGATACGCAGTATTTT. Protein: CASSLGGRASTDTQYF. V gene TRBV5-1 combines with J gene TRBJ2-3; possible D gene TRBD2, 5 bases. Germline V CDR1 and CDR2: SGHRS, YFSETQ. Trimming removed 0 bases at V and 0 bases at J, with 11 bases between. CDR3 length: 16 residues.

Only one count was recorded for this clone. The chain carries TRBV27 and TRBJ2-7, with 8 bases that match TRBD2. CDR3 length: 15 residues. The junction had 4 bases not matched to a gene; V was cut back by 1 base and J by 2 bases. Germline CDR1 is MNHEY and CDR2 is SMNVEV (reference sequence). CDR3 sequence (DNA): TGTGCCAGCAGTTTATACCAGCGGGAGCCCTACGAGCAGTACTTC. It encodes CASSLYQREPYEQYF.

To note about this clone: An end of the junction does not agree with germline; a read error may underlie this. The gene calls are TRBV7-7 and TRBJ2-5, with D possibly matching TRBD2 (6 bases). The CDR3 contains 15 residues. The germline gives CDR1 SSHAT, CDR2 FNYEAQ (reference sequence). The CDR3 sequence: CASSLETGTQETQYF. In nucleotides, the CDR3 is TGTGCTAGCAGCTTGGAGACCGGGACTCAAGAGACCCAGTACTTC.

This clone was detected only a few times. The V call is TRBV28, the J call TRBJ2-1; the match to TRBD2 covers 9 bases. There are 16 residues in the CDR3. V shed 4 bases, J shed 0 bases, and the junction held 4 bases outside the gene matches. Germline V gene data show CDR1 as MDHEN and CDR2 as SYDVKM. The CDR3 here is CASSSLAGFSYNEQFF. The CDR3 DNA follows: TGTGCCAGCAGTTCCCTAGCGGGATTCTCCTACAATGAGCAGTTCTTC.

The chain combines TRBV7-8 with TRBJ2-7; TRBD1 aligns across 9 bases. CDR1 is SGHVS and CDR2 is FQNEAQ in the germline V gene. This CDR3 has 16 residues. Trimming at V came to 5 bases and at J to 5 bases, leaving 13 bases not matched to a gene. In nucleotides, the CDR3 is TGTGCCAGCAGCATAAGACCGGGACAGGGTATCGACGAGCAGTACTTC. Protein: CASSIRPGQGIDEQYF.

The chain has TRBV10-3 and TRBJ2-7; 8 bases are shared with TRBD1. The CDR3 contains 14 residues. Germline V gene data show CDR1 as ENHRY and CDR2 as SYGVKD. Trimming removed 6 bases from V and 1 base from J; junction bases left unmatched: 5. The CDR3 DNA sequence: TGTGCCATCAGCTCCGGACAGGGTTCCTACGAGCAGTACTTC. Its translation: CAISSGQGSYEQYF.

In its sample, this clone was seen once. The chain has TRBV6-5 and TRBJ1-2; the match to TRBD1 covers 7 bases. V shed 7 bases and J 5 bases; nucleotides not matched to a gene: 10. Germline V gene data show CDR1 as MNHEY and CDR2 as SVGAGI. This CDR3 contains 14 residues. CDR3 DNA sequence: TGTGCCAGCACCCTTGACAGGGCCCTTTATGGCTACACCTTC. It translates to CASTLDRALYGYTF.

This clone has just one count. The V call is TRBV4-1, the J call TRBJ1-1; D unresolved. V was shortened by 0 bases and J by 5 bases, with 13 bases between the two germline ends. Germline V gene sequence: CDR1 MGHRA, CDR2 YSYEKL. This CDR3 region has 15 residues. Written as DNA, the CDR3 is TGCGCCAGCAGCCAAGATCCTGTCCCAGGTACTGAAGCTTTCTTT. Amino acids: CASSQDPVPGTEAFF.

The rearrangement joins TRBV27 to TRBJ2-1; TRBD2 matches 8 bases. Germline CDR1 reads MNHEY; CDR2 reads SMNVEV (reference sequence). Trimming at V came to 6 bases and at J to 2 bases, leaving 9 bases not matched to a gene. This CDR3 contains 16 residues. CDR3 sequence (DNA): TGTGCCAGCAGGGCAACCATTAGCGGGACCTACAATGAGCAGTTCTTC. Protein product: CASRATISGTYNEQFF.

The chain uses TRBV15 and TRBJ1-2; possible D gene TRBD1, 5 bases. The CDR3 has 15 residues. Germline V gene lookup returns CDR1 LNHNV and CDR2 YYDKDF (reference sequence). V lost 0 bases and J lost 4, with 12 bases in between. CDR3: CATSRDHETAYGYTF. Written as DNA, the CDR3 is TGTGCCACCAGCAGAGATCATGAGACAGCCTATGGCTACACCTTC. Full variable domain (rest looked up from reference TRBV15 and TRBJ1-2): DAMVIQNPRYQVTQFGKPVTLSCSQTLNHNVMYWYQQKSSQAPKLLFHYYDKDFNNEADTPDNFQSRRPNTSFCFLDIRSPGLGDTAMYLCATSRDHETAYGYTFGSGTRLTVV.